Below, 6 T cell receptor beta chains from the same sample are listed, as sequenced in a study of T cell responses to AZD1222 COVID-19 vaccine. Generated by immunoSEQ multiplex PCR, the TCRdb table keeps only in-frame clones and is missing some. The sample carries about 130,000 clones, over 75% recorded once. Sequenced here: peripheral blood, sampled 28 days after the second AZD1222 dose. These receptors were collected from an adult who received the AZD1222 COVID-19 vaccine.

This chain uses TRBV4-2 with TRBJ2-2, with D hard to call. The V gene lost 0 bases and the J gene lost 6 bases, with 11 bases spanning the gap. The CDR3 sequence is 15 residues long. CDR1 and CDR2 from the germline V gene are LGHNA and YNFKEQ. Here the CDR3 DNA reads TGTGCCAGCAGCCAAGATCTTCAGTACTCCGGGGAGCTGTTTTTT. It encodes CASSQDLQYSGELFF.

This chain links TRBV5-6 with TRBJ2-2; 9 nucleotides line up with TRBD1. The germline V gene encodes CDR1 SGHDT and CDR2 YYEEEE. The length of the CDR3 is 17 residues. Trimming removed 0 bases from V and 6 bases from J; junction bases left unmatched: 9. The CDR3: CASSLVLRTGDAGELFF. DNA for the CDR3: TGTGCCAGCAGCTTGGTGTTGAGGACAGGGGACGCCGGGGAGCTGTTTTTT.

The chain joins TRBV28 to TRBJ2-1; 10 nucleotides align to TRBD2. The germline CDR1 and CDR2 sequences are MDHEN and SYDVKM. V trimming: 4 bases; J trimming: 7 bases; junction bases outside the gene matches: 4. CDR3 length: 14 amino acids. The CDR3 coding sequence is TGTGCCAGCAGTTCACTAGCGGGGCCTAATGAGCAGTTCTTC. Translating gives CASSSLAGPNEQFF. Variable domain in full (rest from reference TRBV28 and TRBJ2-1): DVKVTQSSRYLVKRTGEKVFLECVQDMDHENMFWYRQDPGLGLRLIYFSYDVKMKEKGDIPEGYSVSREKKERFSLILESASTNQTSMYLCASSSLAGPNEQFFGPGTRLTVL.

The chain is built from TRBV18 and TRBJ2-7; 9 nucleotides align to TRBD2. CDR1 is KGHSH, CDR2 LQKENI, per germline. The V gene end was trimmed by 2 bases and the J gene end by 0 bases; junction bases not matched to a gene: 2. This CDR3 is built from 15 residues. DNA of the CDR3: TGTGCCAGCTCACCAGCGGGAGGGCCCTCCTACGAGCAGTACTTC. Translated: CASSPAGGPSYEQYF.

The rearrangement links TRBV13 to TRBJ1-6; D gene unclear. The V end was cut by 5 bases, the J end by 12 bases, with 17 bases between. The CDR3 has 14 residues. The germline CDR1 and CDR2 sequences are PRHDT and FYEKMQ (reference sequence). CDR3 region: CASSRPSEGQPLHF. Written as DNA, the CDR3 is TGTGCCAGCAGCCGGCCCTCCGAGGGTCAACCCCTCCACTTT.

This clone appeared a few times. The chain combines TRBV6-1 with TRBJ2-1; the D gene is possibly TRBD1 (5 bases). Per the germline V gene, CDR1 is MNHNS and CDR2 is SASEGT. This CDR3 region has 15 residues. Trimming removed 2 bases from V and 8 bases from J, with 16 bases in between. CDR3 sequence reads: CASSEQFSRVHEQFF. The CDR3 coding sequence is TGTGCCAGCAGTGAACAATTCAGCAGGGTGCATGAGCAGTTCTTC.